This T cell receptor (beta chain) came from a study of lymphopenia after photon versus proton radiotherapy. Study observations and caveats: Better survival with proton therapy was suggested as possible, not demonstrated. Post-nadir TCR diversity decline inversely tracked overall survival among those who died.

Trimming removed 7 bases from V and 8 bases from J; junction bases left unmatched: 6. The CDR3 runs to 13 residues. Germline loops: CDR1 LNHDA, CDR2 SQIVND (reference sequence). About this clone itself: Its antigen remains unidentified.

TCRdb's copy holds only in-frame clones and misses some; the assay was immunoSEQ multiplex PCR. This table has tens of thousands of clones, roughly 93% appearing once. This clonotype originated in a woman between 70 and 85 years old with pancreatic cancer. The sample consisted of peripheral blood, taken from a patient treated with photon-based radiotherapy. V and J are TRBV19 and TRBJ2-1; TRBD2 matches 9 bases. The CDR3 protein is CASKRAGGDEQFF. CDR3 sequence (DNA): TGTGCCAGTAAGCGAGCGGGAGGTGATGAGCAGTTCTTC.